This T cell receptor (beta chain) was observed in a study of identical twins. Unique molecular identifiers were present on cDNA, and template switching added a universal primer site. TCRdb re-called the 5' RACE reads with MiXCR, one entry per CDR3 protein. This sample has approximately 230,000 distinct CDR3 sequences, with 5.5% to 7.5% found just once. The CDR3 contains 17 residues. V dropped 2 bases and J dropped 4 bases, with 17 bases sitting between them. This sample was shared with a second study, whose subject was T cells expressing NK-cell markers.

The sequence derives from a woman aged 18 to 35 in good health. Sequences were obtained from CD8+ T cells sorted from blood. This rearrangement joins TRBV12-3 or TRBV12-4 to TRBJ2-2; D perhaps matches TRBD1 (6 bases). This CDR3 is CASSLLMGARGTGELFF. CDR3 nucleotides: TGTGCCAGCAGTTTATTAATGGGGGCTCGCGGCACCGGGGAGCTGTTTTTT.